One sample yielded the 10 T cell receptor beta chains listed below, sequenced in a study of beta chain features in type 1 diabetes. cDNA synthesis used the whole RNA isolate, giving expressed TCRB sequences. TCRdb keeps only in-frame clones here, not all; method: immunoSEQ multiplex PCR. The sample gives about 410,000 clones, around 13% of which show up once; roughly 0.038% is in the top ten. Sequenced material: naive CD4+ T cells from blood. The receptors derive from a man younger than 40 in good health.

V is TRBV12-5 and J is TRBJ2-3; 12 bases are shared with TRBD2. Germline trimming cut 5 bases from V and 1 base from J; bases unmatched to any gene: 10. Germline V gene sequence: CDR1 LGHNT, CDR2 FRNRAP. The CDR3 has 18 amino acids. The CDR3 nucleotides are TGTGCTAGTGGTGTCCCTAGCGGGGGGGCCCAGGGCACAGATACGCAGTATTTT. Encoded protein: CASGVPSGGAQGTDTQYF.

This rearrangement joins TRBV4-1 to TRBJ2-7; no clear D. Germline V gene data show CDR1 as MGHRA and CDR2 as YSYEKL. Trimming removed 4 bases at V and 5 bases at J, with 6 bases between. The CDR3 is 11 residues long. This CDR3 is CASSLDHEQYF. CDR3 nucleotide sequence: TGCGCCAGCAGCCTCGATCACGAGCAGTACTTC.

DNA for the CDR3: TGTGCCAGCAGCGTAATGAGCAATCAGCCCCAGCATTTT. Translation gives CASSVMSNQPQHF. The chain joins TRBV9 to TRBJ1-5; D ambiguous. This CDR3 has 13 amino acids. Germline V gene data show CDR1 as SGDLS and CDR2 as YYNGEE. The V and J ends lost 1 base and 1 base respectively, with 3 bases between them.

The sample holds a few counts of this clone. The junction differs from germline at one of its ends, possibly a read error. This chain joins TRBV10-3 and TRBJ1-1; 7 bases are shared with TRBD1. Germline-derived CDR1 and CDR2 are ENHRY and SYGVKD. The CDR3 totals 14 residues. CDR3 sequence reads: CAITTDRVNTEASF. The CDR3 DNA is TGTGCCATCACCACCGACAGGGTGAACACTGAAGCTTCCTTT.

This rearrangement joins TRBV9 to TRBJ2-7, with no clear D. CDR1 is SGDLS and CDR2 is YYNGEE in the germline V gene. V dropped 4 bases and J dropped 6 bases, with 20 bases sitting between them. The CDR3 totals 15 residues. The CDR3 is CASSFEESYLSEQYF. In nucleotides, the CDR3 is TGTGCCAGCAGCTTCGAAGAGTCCTATCTCTCCGAGCAGTACTTC.

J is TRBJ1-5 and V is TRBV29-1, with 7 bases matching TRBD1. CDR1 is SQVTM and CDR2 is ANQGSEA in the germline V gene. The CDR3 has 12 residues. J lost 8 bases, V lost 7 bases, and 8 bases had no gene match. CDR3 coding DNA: TGCAGCGCACAGACAGGGTTTGAGCCCCAGCATTTT. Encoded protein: CSAQTGFEPQHF. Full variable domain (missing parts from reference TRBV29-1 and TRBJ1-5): SAVISQKPSRDICQRGTSLTIQCQVDSQVTMMFWYRQQPGQSLTLIATANQGSEATYESGFVIDKFPISRPNLTFSTLTVSNMSPEDSSIYLCSAQTGFEPQHFGDGTRLSIL.

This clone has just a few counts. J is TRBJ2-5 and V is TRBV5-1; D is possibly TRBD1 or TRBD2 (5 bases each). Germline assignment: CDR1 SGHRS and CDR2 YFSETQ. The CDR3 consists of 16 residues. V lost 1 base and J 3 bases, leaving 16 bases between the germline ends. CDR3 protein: CASSLRARVGEETQYF. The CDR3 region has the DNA TGCGCCAGCAGCTTGCGAGCTCGAGTGGGGGAAGAGACCCAGTACTTC.

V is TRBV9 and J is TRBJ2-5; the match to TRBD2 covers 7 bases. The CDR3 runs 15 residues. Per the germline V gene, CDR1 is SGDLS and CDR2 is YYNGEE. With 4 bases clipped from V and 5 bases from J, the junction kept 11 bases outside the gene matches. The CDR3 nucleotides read TGTGCCAGCAGCATCGGACTAGGGCAGAGGGAGACCCAGTACTTC. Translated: CASSIGLGQRETQYF.

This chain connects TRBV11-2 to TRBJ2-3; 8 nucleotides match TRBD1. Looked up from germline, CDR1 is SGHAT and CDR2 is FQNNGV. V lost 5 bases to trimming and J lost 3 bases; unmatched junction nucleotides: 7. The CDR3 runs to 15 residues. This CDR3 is CASSGTDRATDTQYF. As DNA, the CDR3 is TGTGCCAGCAGCGGGACGGACAGGGCTACAGATACGCAGTATTTT.

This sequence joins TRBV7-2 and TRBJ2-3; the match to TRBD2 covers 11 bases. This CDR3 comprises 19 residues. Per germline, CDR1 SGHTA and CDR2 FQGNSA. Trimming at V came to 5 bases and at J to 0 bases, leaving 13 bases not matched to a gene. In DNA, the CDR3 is TGTGCCAGCAGCCTTACTAGACCGGGACTAGCGGTTAGCACAGATACGCAGTATTTT. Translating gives CASSLTRPGLAVSTDTQYF.